Listed below are T cell receptor beta chains from one sample, sequenced in a study of cytomegalovirus exposure and HLA in healthy donors. Profiled with immunoSEQ multiplex PCR; TCRdb holds only in-frame clones, not every one. The table shows about 130,000 clones, with about 78% occurring only once. Sequenced sample: PBMCs. The receptors derive from a female donor in good health and CMV-seronegative. CDR3s include the opening cysteine and the closing phenylalanine or tryptophan. A D gene is named only where the DNA matches it firmly.

>14|TRBJ1-6|TRBV10-3|TRBD1
CAIRGQGSNSPLHF
>13|TRBJ1-1|TRBV7-8|NA
CASSLVGETEAFF
>15|TRBJ1-2|TRBV6-5|TRBD1
CASSYTTGGRYGYTF
>15|TRBJ1-1|TRBV6-6|TRBD1
CASRLSQGAGTEAFF
>15|TRBJ2-5|TRBV10-3|TRBD1
CAIGGDRGFKETQYF
>13|TRBJ2-5|TRBV25-1|NA
CASSEVIQETQYF
>17|TRBJ2-3|TRBV19|TRBD2
CASSREISGGRTDTQYF
>13|TRBJ1-1|TRBV7-6|NA
CASSPTGYTEAFF
>15|TRBJ1-2|TRBV7-2|TRBD1
CASSPDRGNFYGYTF
>12|TRBJ2-7|TRBV7-3|TRBD1
CASSAQPGQLVF
>19|TRBJ2-1|TRBV5-1|NA
CASRAGLVVGSESYNEQFF
>16|TRBJ1-1|TRBV18|NA
CASSSSHGTSNTEAFF
>13|TRBJ1-1|TRBV7-9|NA
CASSPQTQLKAFF
>14|TRBJ2-2|TRBV5-1|TRBD1
CASSRTGGTGELFF
>19|TRBJ1-1|TRBV19|NA
CASSIDHDRPGLEPTEAFF
>17|TRBJ2-5|TRBV7-9|TRBD2
CASSLGAGGPYQETQYF
>14|TRBJ2-7|TRBV5-1|TRBD1
CASSPGQGPDEQYF
>14|TRBJ2-7|TRBV28|NA
CASSPPGSPKEQYF
>15|TRBJ1-3|TRBV10-3|NA
CAITGGPQGGNTIYF
>14|TRBJ1-2|TRBV29-1|NA
CSVDGLNRVSGYTF
>15|TRBJ1-6|TRBV7-9|TRBD1
CSSSPVGQGTSPLHF
>16|TRBJ1-4|TRBV30|NA
CAWMSGAMGTNEKLFF